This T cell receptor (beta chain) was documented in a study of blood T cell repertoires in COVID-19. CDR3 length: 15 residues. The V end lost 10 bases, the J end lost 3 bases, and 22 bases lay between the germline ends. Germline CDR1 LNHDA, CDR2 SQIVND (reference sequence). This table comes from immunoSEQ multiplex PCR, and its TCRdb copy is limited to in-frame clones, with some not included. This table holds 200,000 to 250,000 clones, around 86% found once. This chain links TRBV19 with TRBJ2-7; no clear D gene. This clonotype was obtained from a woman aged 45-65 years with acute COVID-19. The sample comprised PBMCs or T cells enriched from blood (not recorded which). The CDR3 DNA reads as TGTGCCACCGCCTCTGGTACAATTTTCTTCTACGAGCAGTACTTC. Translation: CATASGTIFFYEQYF.